A single sample is the source of the 19 T cell receptor beta chains below, sequenced in a study of blood T cells in healthy people across ages. Primed by a sample-barcoded 5' primer and a J-beta primer mix, a second PCR proceeded for 7 to 11 cycles. TCRdb redid the calling of the 5' RACE reads with MiXCR, one entry per CDR3 protein. The profile shows 800,000 or so distinct CDR3 sequences, 35% to 50% of them singletons. What was sequenced was blood. The receptors come from a man aged 80 or over in good health.

The V call is TRBV3-1, the J call TRBJ2-7; 7 bases map to TRBD2. Trimming removed 0 bases from V and 7 bases from J; junction bases left unmatched: 9. The CDR3 length is 15 residues. Germline V CDR1 and CDR2: LGHDT, YNNKEL (reference sequence). For the CDR3, the DNA is TGTGCCAGCAGCCAAGACCCTAGCGGATACGATGAGCAGTACTTC. As protein: CASSQDPSGYDEQYF.

There are a few counts of this clonotype. The J gene is TRBJ2-2, the V gene TRBV6-2 or TRBV6-3; no definite D call. V was clipped by 2 bases and J by 8 bases, with 9 bases between them. Germline CDR1 reads MNHEY; CDR2 reads SVGEGT. The CDR3 runs to 13 residues. In DNA, the CDR3 is TGTGCCAGCAGTTACGCAGGACGGGGGGAGCTGTTTTTT. It is translated as CASSYAGRGELFF.

This clonotype was recorded only once. CDR3 region: CSARSPSGRAVLEQFF. For the CDR3, the DNA is TGCAGTGCTAGGTCCCCGAGCGGGAGGGCGGTATTGGAGCAGTTCTTC. This sequence joins TRBV20-1 and TRBJ2-1, with TRBD2 identical over 10 bases. Germline V gene sequence: CDR1 DFQATT, CDR2 SNEGSKA (reference sequence). Trimming took 3 bases from V and 10 from J; bases not matched to a gene: 15. The length of the CDR3 is 16 residues.

The V gene is TRBV5-1, the J gene TRBJ2-1, with D possibly TRBD1 on 6 matching bases. There are 14 residues in the CDR3. Per the germline V gene, CDR1 is SGHRS and CDR2 is YFSETQ. The ends were cut back, 4 bases at V and 9 bases at J, with 17 bases in the middle. DNA for the CDR3: TGCGCCAGCAGCCCTACGACAGGTCCGGGTGAGCAGTTCTTC. Amino acid sequence: CASSPTTGPGEQFF.

A few counts support this clonotype. The V and J genes are TRBV5-5 and TRBJ2-7; TRBD1 might be the D (6 bases). This CDR3 has 13 residues. Germline V gene lookup returns CDR1 SGHKS and CDR2 YYEKEE (reference sequence). The V gene lost 3 bases and the J gene lost 3 bases, with 10 bases spanning the gap. CDR3 DNA: TGTGCCAGCAGCTACAACAGGGACTACGAGCAGTACTTC. It codes for CASSYNRDYEQYF.

This sequence joins TRBV20-1 and TRBJ2-5; 8 bases agree with TRBD2. CDR1 DFQATT and CDR2 SNEGSKA come from the germline V gene (reference sequence). V lost 1 base to trimming and J lost 3 bases; unmatched junction nucleotides: 7. The CDR3 covers 15 residues. This CDR3 reads CSARVSGGVKETQYF. Here the CDR3 DNA reads TGCAGTGCTAGAGTCTCGGGAGGGGTTAAAGAGACCCAGTACTTC.

The genes are TRBV6-2 or TRBV6-3 and TRBJ2-4; no firm D call. Trimming left V 5 bases short and J 15 bases short, with 14 bases between. Per the germline V gene, CDR1 is MNHEY and CDR2 is SVGEGT. This CDR3 region has 11 residues. The CDR3 sequence: CASSNQEARYF. In DNA form, the CDR3 reads TGTGCCAGCAGTAACCAAGAAGCGAGGTACTTC.

This clonotype came up many times. The J gene is TRBJ2-6, the V gene TRBV29-1; possibly TRBD1 for D (6 bases). Trimming stripped 6 bases from V and 2 bases from J, with 11 bases between. This CDR3 contains 14 residues. Germline-derived CDR1 and CDR2 are SQVTM and ANQGSEA. CDR3: CSVARTAGANVLTF. The CDR3 DNA follows: TGCAGCGTGGCCCGGACAGCTGGGGCCAACGTCCTGACTTTC. Full variable domain (remainder filled in from reference TRBV29-1 and TRBJ2-6): SAVISQKPSRDICQRGTSLTIQCQVDSQVTMMFWYRQQPGQSLTLIATANQGSEATYESGFVIDKFPISRPNLTFSTLTVSNMSPEDSSIYLCSVARTAGANVLTFGAGSRLTVL.

The chain uses TRBV12-3 or TRBV12-4 and TRBJ2-7; a possible D gene is TRBD2 (6 bases). The J call may be in error: the DNA end matches TRBJ2-5 better. This CDR3 region has 14 residues. The CDR3 sequence is CASSLRGTAGTQYF. The CDR3 bases are TGTGCCAGCAGTTTGCGGGGCACGGCCGGGACCCAGTACTTC.

This chain connects TRBV20-1 to TRBJ2-4; the match to TRBD2 covers 11 bases. Germline V gene sequence: CDR1 DFQATT, CDR2 SNEGSKA (reference sequence). The CDR3 is 16 amino acids. After removal of 7 bases from V and 0 bases from J, the junction contained 8 bases not matched to a gene. The CDR3 spells CSVPGLAVLAKNIQYF. CDR3 in DNA: TGCAGTGTTCCGGGACTAGCGGTCCTAGCCAAAAACATTCAGTACTTC.

Only a few counts were recorded for this clonotype. The chain combines TRBV25-1 with TRBJ2-5; D might be TRBD1 (6 bases). Germline loops: CDR1 MGHDK, CDR2 SYGVNS. The V and J ends lost 1 base and 2 bases respectively, with 8 bases between them. The CDR3 contains 14 residues. CDR3 sequence: CASSELGAQETQYF. In DNA form, the CDR3 reads TGTGCCAGCAGTGAATTGGGGGCGCAAGAGACCCAGTACTTC.

V is TRBV7-2 and J is TRBJ2-1; possible D gene TRBD2, 6 bases. Looked up from germline, CDR1 is SGHTA and CDR2 is FQGNSA. The CDR3 spans 14 residues. V was pared by 5 bases and J by 8 bases, with 16 bases between. DNA for the CDR3: TGTGCCAGCAGCCACGGACTAACGGGCCATGAGCAGTTCTTC. This codes for CASSHGLTGHEQFF.

The genes are TRBV11-1 and TRBJ2-5; D is undetermined. The germline V gene has CDR1 SGHAT and CDR2 FQDESV (reference sequence). This CDR3 is 13 amino acids long. Trimming shortened V by 1 base and J by 3 bases, and 6 bases separated the two germline ends. The CDR3 nucleotides read TGTGCCAGCAGCTTAGTTCAGAAAGAGACCCAGTACTTC. This codes for CASSLVQKETQYF.

The J gene is TRBJ2-3, the V gene TRBV4-2; D tentatively fits TRBD1 or TRBD2 (5 bases each). V dropped 5 bases and J dropped 1 base, with 16 bases sitting between them. The CDR3 is made up of 16 amino acids. Germline V gives CDR1 LGHNA, CDR2 YNFKEQ. The CDR3 coding sequence is TGTGCCAGCAGCGACCGGGACCGGGGCGGCACAGATACGCAGTATTTT. Translated, it gives CASSDRDRGGTDTQYF.

A remark on this clonotype: The junction departs from the called germline gene at one end, perhaps through a read error. The gene calls are TRBV27 and TRBJ2-1; D uncertain. Germline V gene lookup returns CDR1 MNHEY and CDR2 SMNVEV (reference sequence). This CDR3 has 18 residues. The CDR3 bases are TGTGCCAACAGTTTATCAGACCGGCAGCAGTCCTCCTACAATGAGCAGTTCTTC. Translation gives CANSLSDRQQSSYNEQFF.

The V gene is TRBV2, the J gene TRBJ1-4; weak D call: TRBD1 (5 bases). Trimming removed 6 bases at V and 3 bases at J, with 14 bases between. The CDR3 spans 15 residues. Germline V lookup: CDR1 SNHLY, CDR2 FYNNEI. In nucleotides, the CDR3 is TGTGCCAGCAGAGTTGCGGGGGTTCCTAATGAAAAACTGTTTTTT. Its translation is CASRVAGVPNEKLFF.

The chain is built from TRBV3-1 and TRBJ2-7, with D perhaps matching TRBD1 or TRBD2 (5 bases each). There are 14 residues in the CDR3. The V end lost 6 bases, the J end lost 3 bases, and 15 bases lay between the germline ends. CDR1 is LGHDT, CDR2 YNNKEL, per germline (reference sequence). CDR3 amino acids: CASRNLGDRYEQYF. The CDR3, as DNA: TGTGCCAGCAGAAACCTCGGGGACCGCTACGAGCAGTACTTC.

Notes on this clonotype: This may be a read error, as it is one base from a much larger clone. This chain connects TRBV5-1 to TRBJ2-5; 9 bases are a match to TRBD1. This CDR3 spans 17 amino acids. Germline V lookup: CDR1 SGHRS, CDR2 YFSETQ. This CDR3 reads CDSSGRGTGTSRETQYF. Written as DNA, the CDR3 is TGCGACAGCAGCGGAAGAGGGACAGGGACCTCCCGGGAGACCCAGTACTTC.

This clonotype was seen a few times. CDR3 coding DNA: TGCAGCGTTGAAGACCTCCTCTCCACTAGCGGCCGTCGGGGGGATACGCAGTATTTT. Amino acid sequence: CSVEDLLSTSGRRGDTQYF. This chain links TRBV29-1 with TRBJ2-3, with TRBD2 matching 8 bases. The V gene end was trimmed by 0 bases and the J gene end by 6 bases; junction bases not matched to a gene: 20. Germline values: CDR1 SQVTM, CDR2 ANQGSEA. This CDR3 comprises 19 residues.